The table lists the clone carrying this T cell receptor beta chain with a few counts. The data originate from a study of TIL therapy for anti-PD-1-resistant metastatic lung cancer. The immunoSEQ assay was v3. Each library reached roughly 2 million read pairs, or 5-6 million at deep level. The protocol was immunoSEQ multiplex PCR, while the TCRdb copy is restricted to in-frame clones and leaves out a portion. In the table there are some 14,000 clones, approximately 72% of which are singletons. Documented time point: pre-treatment sample, taken before nivolumab and TIL therapy. Tumor tissue came from excised metastases, mostly pleural nodules or supraclavicular lymph nodes. This specimen was tumor tissue, taken at baseline. This TCR came from a woman aged 30 to 85 with non-small cell lung cancer.

The CDR3 loop reads CASSFGDQPQHF. The CDR3 DNA reads TGTGCCAGCAGCTTTGGGGATCAGCCCCAGCATTTT. The chain recombines TRBV13 with TRBJ1-5; D not resolved. The germline V gene has CDR1 PRHDT and CDR2 FYEKMQ (reference sequence). This CDR3 has 12 amino acids. Trimming removed 3 bases at V and 5 bases at J, with 5 bases between.